This T cell receptor beta chain was obtained from a study of blood T cell repertoires in COVID-19. Trimming shortened V by 3 bases and J by 4 bases, and 7 bases separated the two germline ends. This CDR3 contains 12 residues. Only in-frame clones appear in the TCRdb table, and some are missing; sequencing was by immunoSEQ multiplex PCR. The sample shows fewer than 200,000 clones, around 80% of them seen only once. This clone came up a few times. The receptor was isolated from a man aged 55 to 70 with acute or convalescent COVID-19. Sequencing used peripheral blood. This chain links TRBV12-3 or TRBV12-4 with TRBJ2-7, with D possibly matching TRBD1 (6 bases). CDR3 region: CASSLGHYEQYF. In DNA form, the CDR3 reads TGTGCCAGCAGTTTGGGACATTACGAGCAGTACTTC.